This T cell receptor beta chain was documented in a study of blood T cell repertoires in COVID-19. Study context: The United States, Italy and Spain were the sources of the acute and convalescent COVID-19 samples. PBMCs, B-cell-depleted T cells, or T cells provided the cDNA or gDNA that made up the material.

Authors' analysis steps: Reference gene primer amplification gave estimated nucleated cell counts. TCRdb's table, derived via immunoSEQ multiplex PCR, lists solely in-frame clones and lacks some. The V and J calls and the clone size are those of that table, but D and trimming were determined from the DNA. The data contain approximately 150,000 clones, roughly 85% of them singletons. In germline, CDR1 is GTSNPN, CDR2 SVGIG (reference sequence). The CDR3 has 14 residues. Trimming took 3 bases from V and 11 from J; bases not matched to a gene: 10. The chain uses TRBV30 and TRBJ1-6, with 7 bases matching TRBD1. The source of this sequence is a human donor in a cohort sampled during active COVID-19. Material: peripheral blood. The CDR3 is CAWRRGTEGTPLHF. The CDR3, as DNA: TGTGCCTGGAGAAGGGGGACAGAGGGAACACCCCTCCACTTT.